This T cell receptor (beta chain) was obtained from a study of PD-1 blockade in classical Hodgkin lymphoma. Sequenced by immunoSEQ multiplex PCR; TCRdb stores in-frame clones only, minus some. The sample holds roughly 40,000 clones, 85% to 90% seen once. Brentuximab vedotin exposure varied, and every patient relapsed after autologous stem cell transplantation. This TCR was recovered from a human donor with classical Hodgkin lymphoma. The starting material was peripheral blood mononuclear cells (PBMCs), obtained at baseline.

CDR3 DNA: TGTGCCAGCACCTGGGGGGGCAGGGGACGGTATGGCTACACCTTC. It is translated as CASTWGGRGRYGYTF. This chain connects TRBV7-9 to TRBJ1-2, with D perhaps matching TRBD1 (6 bases). CDR1 is SEHNR, CDR2 FQNEAQ, per germline (reference sequence). The CDR3 has 15 amino acids. Deletions cut 7 bases from V and 5 bases from J, with 20 bases between.